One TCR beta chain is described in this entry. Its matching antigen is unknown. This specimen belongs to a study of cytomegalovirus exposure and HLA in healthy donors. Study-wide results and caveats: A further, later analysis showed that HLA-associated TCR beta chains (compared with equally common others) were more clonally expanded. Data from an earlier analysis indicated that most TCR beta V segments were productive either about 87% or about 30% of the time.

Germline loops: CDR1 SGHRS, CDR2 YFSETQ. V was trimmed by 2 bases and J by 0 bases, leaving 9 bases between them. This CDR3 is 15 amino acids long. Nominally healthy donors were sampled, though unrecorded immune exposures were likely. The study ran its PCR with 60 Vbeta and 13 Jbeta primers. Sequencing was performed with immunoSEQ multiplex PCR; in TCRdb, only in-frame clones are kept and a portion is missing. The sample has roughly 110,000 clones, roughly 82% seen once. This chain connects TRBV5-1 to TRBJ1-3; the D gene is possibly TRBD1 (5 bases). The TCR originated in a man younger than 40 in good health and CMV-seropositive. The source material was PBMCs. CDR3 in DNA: TGCGCCAGCAGCTTACAGGAGCCCTCTGGAAACACCATATATTTT. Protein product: CASSLQEPSGNTIYF.